This T cell receptor beta chain originates from a study of beta chain features in type 1 diabetes. Broader study findings: For Type 1 diabetes patients, all four CD4+ subsets carried TCRB CDR3s that were moderately but significantly shorter. Within the patient group, naive, central memory and Treg TCRB repertoires appeared more similar to each other than within healthy donors.

About this clone itself: Its target is unknown.

Researchers reported sorting CD4+ naive, central memory, regulatory and stem cell-like memory cells via CD45RO/CCR7/CD25/CD127/CD95/CD27. Expressed TCRB transcripts were sequenced because the isolated RNA had all been reverse transcribed beforehand. Using immunoSEQ multiplex PCR, the repertoire was profiled, and TCRdb retains in-frame clones only, with some absent. The table records over 150,000 clones, 10% of them present only once. Germline trimming cut 9 bases from V and 9 bases from J; bases unmatched to any gene: 25. Germline V lookup: CDR1 MNHEY, CDR2 SMNVEV (reference sequence). This CDR3 contains 18 residues.

J is TRBJ2-2 and V is TRBV27; 7 positions match TRBD2. Input material: central memory CD4+ T cells from blood. The sequence was collected from a man aged 30 to 45 with type 1 diabetes. CDR3 protein: CARWLRASGSNAGRELFF. The DNA for the CDR3 is TGTGCCAGATGGCTAAGAGCTAGCGGATCTAACGCGGGCCGGGAGCTGTTTTTT.